Reported below is one TCR beta chain. Its target is not known. These data come from a study of T cell repertoires in ileal Crohn's disease. For the study at large: 35% were active smokers at surgery; median disease duration was 7.9 years.

Study-wide results and caveats: Every patient over 26.8% clonality showed endoscopic recurrence. Active smokers at surgery had more clonal expansions than non-smokers.

Patients were adults with ileal or ileocolonic Crohn's disease needing resection. The repertoire was sequenced with immunoSEQ multiplex PCR; TCRdb's copy has only in-frame clones and lacks some. The sample has some 6,000 clones; 95% are singletons. The V and J ends lost 4 bases and 0 bases respectively, with 9 bases between them. The CDR3 runs to 15 residues. Per the germline V gene, CDR1 is SGHTA and CDR2 is FQGTGA. The clonotype comes from an adult with Crohn's disease. This sequence joins TRBV7-3 and TRBJ2-2, with a weak D call TRBD1 (6 bases). The material sequenced was ileal tissue. This CDR3 is CASSSGTPNTGELFF. The DNA of the CDR3 is TGTGCCAGCAGCTCCGGGACACCGAACACCGGGGAGCTGTTTTTT.